The 18 T cell receptor beta chains presented below share a single source sample, sequenced in a study of T-cell memory formation after mild COVID-19. TCRdb re-derived calls from the 5' RACE reads in MiXCR, one entry per CDR3 protein. This sample has roughly 450,000 distinct CDR3 sequences; roughly 17% occur once, and the top ten carry roughly 21%. Specimen: PBMCs or a T cell subset sorted from them (not recorded which). These receptor sequences come from a man aged 18 to 29 who had mild COVID-19 (a few samples of this study predate the infection). Cell type and time point are not known.

The J gene is TRBJ2-1, the V gene TRBV7-3; D is perhaps TRBD1 or TRBD2 (5 bases each). The V gene's germline CDR1 is SGHTA and CDR2 FQGTGA. V gave up 0 bases and J gave up 6 bases, with 9 bases separating them. The CDR3 sequence is 14 residues long. The CDR3 loop is CASSLTGTSNEQFF. The CDR3 DNA sequence: TGTGCCAGCAGCTTAACTGGGACGAGCAATGAGCAGTTCTTC.

CDR3 in amino acids: CASTTGNKYTQYF. As DNA, the CDR3 is TGTGCCAGCACGACAGGGAACAAGTATACGCAGTATTTT. V and J are TRBV6-6 and TRBJ2-3; 7 nucleotides agree with TRBD1. The germline V gene has CDR1 MNHNY and CDR2 SVGAGI (reference sequence). The CDR3 runs 13 residues. V gave up 7 bases and J gave up 7 bases; unmatched junction bases: 8.

This clonotype came up many times. V is TRBV5-6 and J is TRBJ2-1, with D perhaps matching TRBD2 (5 bases). V was trimmed by 3 bases and J by 10 bases, leaving 14 bases between them. The CDR3 covers 13 residues. Germline V CDR1 and CDR2: SGHDT, YYEEEE. CDR3 in DNA: TGTGCCAGCAGCTCCCCGGGAACTTGGGAGCAGTTCTTC. This encodes CASSSPGTWEQFF.

This clonotype turned up a few times. The rearrangement joins TRBV4-2 to TRBJ1-1, with D uncertain. The CDR3 extends over 15 amino acids. The V gene lost 0 bases and the J gene lost 5 bases, with 13 bases spanning the gap. Germline V gene data show CDR1 as LGHNA and CDR2 as YNFKEQ. CDR3 sequence reads: CASSQDRGFRTEAFF. DNA of the CDR3: TGTGCCAGCAGCCAAGATAGAGGGTTCCGTACTGAAGCTTTCTTT.

The CDR3 loop reads CASSWARGDTQYF. The CDR3 DNA is TGTGCCAGTAGTTGGGCGCGGGGAGATACGCAGTATTTT. The rearrangement uses TRBV19 and TRBJ2-3; the D gene is possibly TRBD2 (6 bases). Germline values: CDR1 LNHDA, CDR2 SQIVND (reference sequence). V gave up 5 bases and J gave up 5 bases, with 11 bases separating them. The CDR3 runs to 13 residues. Drawing the rest from reference TRBV19 and TRBJ2-3, the complete variable domain is DGGITQSPKYLFRKEGQNVTLSCEQNLNHDAMYWYRQDPGQGLRLIYYSQIVNDFQKGDIAEGYSVSREKKESFPLTVTSAQKNPTAFYLCASSWARGDTQYFGPGTRLTVL.

This clonotype was counted between two and nine times. This chain uses TRBV10-3 with TRBJ2-3, with D possibly TRBD2 on 6 matching bases. V was cut by 2 bases and J by 14 bases, with 14 bases left in between. CDR3 length: 12 residues. CDR1 and CDR2 from the germline V gene are ENHRY and SYGVKD. The CDR3 loop is CAISEGGTYRYF. The CDR3 coding sequence is TGTGCCATCAGTGAGGGCGGGACTTACAGGTATTTT.

V is TRBV12-3 or TRBV12-4 and J is TRBJ1-4; tentatively, D is TRBD1 (6 bases). V lost 3 bases and J lost 2, with 13 bases in between. The CDR3 extends over 16 amino acids. CDR3 coding DNA: TGTGCCAGCAGTTTCCGGGGGGCGCAGACTAATGAAAAACTGTTTTTT. Its protein product is CASSFRGAQTNEKLFF.

This rearrangement joins TRBV20-1 to TRBJ2-7, with 7 nucleotides matching TRBD1. Germline V gives CDR1 DFQATT, CDR2 SNEGSKA (reference sequence). J was trimmed by 7 bases and V by 4 bases; bases with no gene match: 13. The CDR3 loop spans 14 amino acids. The CDR3 reads CSAKTGYFSGEQYF. In DNA, the CDR3 is TGCAGTGCTAAGACAGGGTATTTCTCCGGGGAGCAGTACTTC.

V is TRBV11-2 and J is TRBJ2-2, with 7 bases that match TRBD2. J gave up 2 bases and V 0 bases, and 9 bases lay outside the gene matches. CDR1 SGHAT and CDR2 FQNNGV come from the germline V gene. There are 18 residues in the CDR3. CDR3 bases: TGTGCCAGCAGCTTAGATCGTTGGGGGACTAAAAACACCGGGGAGCTGTTTTTT. Translation gives CASSLDRWGTKNTGELFF.

This clonotype has a handful of counts. J is TRBJ2-7 and V is TRBV9; the match to TRBD1 covers 8 bases. The germline CDR1 and CDR2 sequences are SGDLS and YYNGEE. J was trimmed by 5 bases and V by 4 bases; bases with no gene match: 23. The length of the CDR3 is 19 residues. Here the CDR3 reads CASSPSGRTGLGDGHEQYF. CDR3 nucleotides: TGTGCCAGCAGCCCAAGCGGTCGGACAGGGCTTGGGGATGGTCACGAGCAGTACTTC. Filled out from reference TRBV9 and TRBJ2-7, the complete variable domain reads DSGVTQTPKHLITATGQRVTLRCSPRSGDLSVYWYQQSLDQGLQFLIQYYNGEERAKGNILERFSAQQFPDLHSELNLSSLELGDSALYFCASSPSGRTGLGDGHEQYFGPGTRLTVT.

This clonotype was detected only a few times. The V and J genes are TRBV7-9 and TRBJ1-2, with D possibly being TRBD1 (5 bases). The V gene's germline CDR1 is SEHNR and CDR2 FQNEAQ (reference sequence). The CDR3 is made up of 14 amino acids. Trimming left V 5 bases short and J 7 bases short, with 17 bases between. The DNA of the CDR3 is TGTGCCAGCAGCCCGACGACAGACCGCGGTGGCTACACCTTC. It translates to CASSPTTDRGGYTF.

This clonotype was counted a few times. V and J are TRBV12-3 or TRBV12-4 and TRBJ2-1; TRBD2 matches at 14 bases. This CDR3 region has 20 residues. Trimming at V came to 0 bases and at J to 5 bases, leaving 12 bases not matched to a gene. CDR3 in amino acids: CASSLATGLAGDRRNNEQFF. The CDR3 DNA reads TGTGCCAGCAGTTTAGCGACGGGACTAGCGGGGGACCGACGGAACAATGAGCAGTTCTTC.

This clonotype was counted between two and nine times. The V and J genes are TRBV6-2 or TRBV6-3 and TRBJ2-3; 7 bases line up with TRBD1. Per the germline V gene, CDR1 is MNHEY and CDR2 is SVGEGT. The V and J ends lost 7 bases and 3 bases, in that order; junction bases with no gene match: 10. The CDR3 sequence is 15 residues long. The CDR3 loop is CASMGARQGTDTQYF. DNA of the CDR3: TGTGCCAGCATGGGGGCGAGACAGGGAACAGATACGCAGTATTTT.

This clonotype was observed many times. Here the CDR3 DNA reads TGCGCCAGCAGCTCGGGACAGGGACAAGAGACCCAGTACTTC. This translates into CASSSGQGQETQYF. V usage is TRBV5-1 and J usage is TRBJ2-5; 9 bases match TRBD1. Trimming took 3 bases from V and 2 from J; bases not matched to a gene: 2. Germline assignment: CDR1 SGHRS and CDR2 YFSETQ. This CDR3 spans 14 amino acids.

In its sample, this clonotype was seen a few times. The V call is TRBV2, the J call TRBJ2-7; 10 nucleotides line up with TRBD1. This CDR3 region has 14 residues. V trimming: 4 bases; J trimming: 5 bases; junction bases outside the gene matches: 5. The germline V gene encodes CDR1 SNHLY and CDR2 FYNNEI. The CDR3: CASSADRGYHEQYF. Here the CDR3 DNA reads TGTGCCAGCAGTGCGGACAGGGGGTACCACGAGCAGTACTTC. Based on the CDR3 plus reference TRBV2 and TRBJ2-7, the full variable domain is EPEVTQTPSHQVTQMGQEVILRCVPISNHLYFYWYRQILGQKVEFLVSFYNNEISEKSEIFDDQFSVERPDGSNFTLKIRSTKLEDSAMYFCASSADRGYHEQYFGPGTRLTVT.

This clonotype was picked up a small number of times. V usage is TRBV5-1 and J usage is TRBJ2-7; D possibly corresponds to TRBD1 (6 bases). Trimming shortened V by 3 bases and J by 4 bases, and 14 bases separated the two germline ends. The CDR3 has 14 residues. Germline loops: CDR1 SGHRS, CDR2 YFSETQ. CDR3 sequence (DNA): TGCGCCAGCAGCTGGGGGACATCGGGGTACGAGCAGTACTTC. It encodes CASSWGTSGYEQYF. Supplemented by reference TRBV5-1 and TRBJ2-7, the full variable domain reads KAGVTQTPRYLIKTRGQQVTLSCSPISGHRSVSWYQQTPGQGLQFLFEYFSETQRNKGNFPGRFSGRQFSNSRSEMNVSTLELGDSALYLCASSWGTSGYEQYFGPGTRLTVT.

In this sample, this clonotype turned up a few times. J is TRBJ2-7 and V is TRBV2, with 7 bases fitting TRBD1. J was trimmed by 3 bases and V by 6 bases; bases with no gene match: 5. The CDR3 has 13 residues. The germline V gene encodes CDR1 SNHLY and CDR2 FYNNEI. The DNA for the CDR3 is TGTGCCAGCAGCCCGGGACAGTTCTACGAGCAGTACTTC. This encodes CASSPGQFYEQYF.

The chain has TRBV4-2 and TRBJ2-5, with D perhaps TRBD1 or TRBD2 (6 bases each). This CDR3 region has 16 residues. CDR1 and CDR2 (germline): LGHNA, YNFKEQ. Trimming left V 0 bases short and J 2 bases short, with 13 bases between. The CDR3 nucleotides read TGTGCCAGCAGCCAAGATCCGGGGGCAGGGCAAGAGACCCAGTACTTC. Its protein product is CASSQDPGAGQETQYF.